This is a list of T cell receptor beta chains from one sample in a study of blood T cell repertoires in COVID-19. TCRdb's copy holds only in-frame clones and misses some; the assay was immunoSEQ multiplex PCR. The sample has under 300,000 clones, about 82% seen once. Source material: peripheral blood. Receptors originate from a man at least 80 years old with acute or convalescent COVID-19. CDR3s include the opening cysteine and the closing phenylalanine or tryptophan. Each record gives: V gene, J gene, clone size, D gene, CDR3 DNA, CDR3 protein. D genes are given only for firm matches. A row's size may be missing; if present it is once, few, many or a size class.

TRBV3-1/TRBV3-2,TRBJ2-1,few,-,TGTGCCAGCAGCCTGGAGGGGGCTGAGGACAATGAGCAGTTCTTC,CASSLEGAEDNEQFF
TRBV12-3/TRBV12-4,TRBJ1-1,-,-,TGTGCCAGCACTAGAAGGAGTGAAGCTTTCTTT,CASTRRSEAFF
TRBV28,TRBJ1-3,once,TRBD1,TGTGCCAGCACCGTTTCTTTAGGACAGGGATCTGGAAACACCATATATTTT,CASTVSLGQGSGNTIYF
TRBV11-3,TRBJ2-7,-,-,TGTGCCAGCAGCCGAGGCCCGTACGAGCAGTACTTC,CASSRGPYEQYF
TRBV7-8,TRBJ2-3,-,TRBD2,TGTGCCAGCAGCTTAGCTAGCGGGGGAAACACAGATACGCAGTATTTT,CASSLASGGNTDTQYF
TRBV6-2/TRBV6-3,TRBJ2-1,-,-,TGTGCCAGCAGTTACGGAGGATTGCCCTACAATGAGCAGTTCTTC,CASSYGGLPYNEQFF
TRBV7-3,TRBJ1-6,-,-,TGTGCCAGCAGCCTGCGGGGAGGGCTGGGTTCACCCCTCCACTTT,CASSLRGGLGSPLHF
TRBV6-6,TRBJ1-1,-,-,TGTGCCAGCAGTTCATTCATCGGGAACACTGAAGCTTTCTTT,CASSSFIGNTEAFF
TRBV10-3,TRBJ1-2,once,-,TGTGCCATCAGTGACAGAAATAACTATGGCTACACCTTC,CAISDRNNYGYTF
TRBV5-6,TRBJ2-7,-,TRBD1,TGTGCCAGCAGCTATTCGCGGTCATGGGACAGAGATTACGAGCAGTACTTC,CASSYSRSWDRDYEQYF
TRBV5-4,TRBJ1-2,-,-,TGTGCCAGCAGCCCCAGAGGGGCCAGGGGCTATGGCTACACCTTC,CASSPRGARGYGYTF
TRBV7-2,TRBJ1-5,once,TRBD1,TGTGCCAGCAGCCGGACCGGGACAGGGGTCCGACAGCCCCAGCATTTT,CASSRTGTGVRQPQHF
TRBV9,TRBJ2-1,-,-,TGTGCCAGCAGCTCAGGCGTGTTCTCAGCTAATGAGCAGTTCTTC,CASSSGVFSANEQFF
TRBV27,TRBJ1-1,-,-,TGTGCCAGCAGCCCCGGGGGGGGCATGAACACTGAAGCTTTCTTT,CASSPGGGMNTEAFF
TRBV28,TRBJ2-1,-,-,TGTGCCAGCAGTGACCCAACCTGGACTAACCGGGAGCAGTTCTTC,CASSDPTWTNREQFF
TRBV28,TRBJ1-1,-,TRBD1,TGTGCCAGCAGGTCAGGGGGCTCGAACACTGAAGCTTTCTTT,CASRSGGSNTEAFF
TRBV7-6,TRBJ2-3,-,TRBD2,TGTGCCACCTCGTCCGGCCTAGCGGGAATTCAATATAGCACAGATACGCAGTATTTT,CATSSGLAGIQYSTDTQYF
TRBV29-1,TRBJ2-6,once,-,TGCAGCGTTCGGACACGCAGCTCTGGGGCCAACGTCCTGACTTTC,CSVRTRSSGANVLTF
TRBV28,TRBJ1-1,-,TRBD1,TGTGCCAGCAGTTCTCTTTACAGGGGGCGCTTCACTGAAGCTTTCTTT,CASSSLYRGRFTEAFF
TRBV27,TRBJ1-3,-,-,TGTGCCAGCAGCATGACAGGCGGGGGAAACACCATATATTTT,CASSMTGGGNTIYF
TRBV18,TRBJ1-1,once,-,TGTGCCAGCTCACCAGAGGTCATGAACACTGAAGCTTTCTTT,CASSPEVMNTEAFF
TRBV3-1/TRBV3-2,TRBJ1-6,-,-,TGTGCCAGCAGCTCACAGGGCCGGAGCTCCTATAATTCACCCCTCCACTTT,CASSSQGRSSYNSPLHF
TRBV5-1,TRBJ2-1,-,TRBD2,TGCGCCAGCAGCTTTAGCGGGGAGTACAATGAGCAGTTCTTC,CASSFSGEYNEQFF
TRBV5-4,TRBJ2-5,-,TRBD1,TGTGCCAGCAGCTTGGCCGGGACAGGCCCCAAGACCCAGTACTTC,CASSLAGTGPKTQYF
TRBV9,TRBJ1-6,-,TRBD1,TGTGCCAGCAGCGTCCAGGGGGCGAGGTCACCCCTCCACTTT,CASSVQGARSPLHF
TRBV15,TRBJ2-3,-,-,TGTGCCACCAGCAGGGCGGGGCTCTTCACAGATACGCAGTATTTT,CATSRAGLFTDTQYF
TRBV18,TRBJ1-3,-,-,TGTGCCAGCTCACCCCCGGGACTACGAATCTCTGGAAACACCATATATTTT,CASSPPGLRISGNTIYF
TRBV27,TRBJ2-5,-,-,TGTGCCAGCAGGTCCCCTTCTAGGGGGACCCAGTACTTC,CASRSPSRGTQYF
TRBV7-9,TRBJ1-1,-,TRBD1,TGTGCCAGCAGCCGGAAACCGGGACAGGGTATGGGCACTGAAGCTTTCTTT,CASSRKPGQGMGTEAFF
TRBV5-1,TRBJ2-5,-,TRBD1,TGCGCCAGCAGCCCCGGACAGGGGGTAGAGACCCAGTACTTC,CASSPGQGVETQYF
TRBV19,TRBJ2-1,once,-,TGTGCCAGTAGTATCCCCCGAGGCGGGGACTACAATGAGCAGTTCTTC,CASSIPRGGDYNEQFF
TRBV15,TRBJ2-3,-,-,TGTGCCACCAGCAGCCGGGACTTTAGCACAGATACGCAGTATTTT,CATSSRDFSTDTQYF
TRBV18,TRBJ1-5,-,TRBD1,TGTGCCAGCTCGCCGGACAGGGTCAATCAGCCCCAGCATTTT,CASSPDRVNQPQHF
TRBV6-6,TRBJ2-7,-,-,TGTGCCAGCTCCCCCGTCCAGGGGACCTACGAGCAGTACTTC,CASSPVQGTYEQYF
TRBV5-1,TRBJ1-4,-,-,TGCGCCAGCACCCTTGGTACAGGTGAAAAACTGTTTTTT,CASTLGTGEKLFF
TRBV7-3,TRBJ2-1,once,-,TGTGCCAGCAGCTTAACTGGGGGGAGTGGGAATGAGCAGTTCTTC,CASSLTGGSGNEQFF
TRBV7-9,TRBJ1-6,once,-,TGTGCCAGCAGCTTAGGGGCCGGACCCCTCCACTTT,CASSLGAGPLHF
TRBV11-1,TRBJ2-7,few,TRBD2,TGTGCCAGCAGCCAGGGGACTAGCGGGAGTGGCGAGCAGTACTTC,CASSQGTSGSGEQYF
TRBV7-2,TRBJ1-2,-,TRBD1,TGTGCCAGCAGCAAACCTCAGACAGGGATCAGCTATGGCTACACCTTC,CASSKPQTGISYGYTF
TRBV28,TRBJ2-7,-,-,TGTGCCAGCACCCCCCTACGGGATTCCTACGAGCAGTACTTC,CASTPLRDSYEQYF
TRBV9,TRBJ1-2,-,-,TGTGCCAGCAGCGTAGTGGCAGGTTATTCTTTCGGCTACACCTTC,CASSVVAGYSFGYTF
TRBV27,TRBJ1-6,once,-,TGTGCCAGCAGGATCGGGTCCTATAATTCACCCCTCCACTTT,CASRIGSYNSPLHF
TRBV27,TRBJ1-1,-,-,TGTGCCAGCAGTCCCATCCAGGGTGTCACTGAAGCTTTCTTT,CASSPIQGVTEAFF
TRBV2,TRBJ2-3,-,-,TGTGCCAGCAGTGAAGCGCTACAGGCCAGGAATACGCAGTATTTT,CASSEALQARNTQYF
TRBV5-1,TRBJ2-7,-,TRBD2,TGCGCCAGCAGCTACGGACTAGCGGGGACCTACGAGCAGTACTTC,CASSYGLAGTYEQYF